This T cell receptor (beta chain) emerged from a study of T cell responses to AZD1222 COVID-19 vaccine. Study findings and constraints: No repertoire was sampled before or during the peak T cell response, only after it.

As to this clone: As yet, its antigen is unknown.

Germline-derived CDR1 and CDR2 are MNHEY and SVGAGI. The CDR3 has 13 amino acids. Trimming left V 7 bases short and J 2 bases short, with 9 bases between. Method: immunoSEQ multiplex PCR; TCRdb's copy keeps in-frame clones and lacks some. Among fewer than 85,000 clones listed, roughly 89% were seen once. The sequencing used peripheral blood, collected 28 days after the second AZD1222 dose. V usage is TRBV6-5 and J usage is TRBJ1-3; D is unresolved. The TCR sequence derives from an adult who received the AZD1222 COVID-19 vaccine. The CDR3 region has the DNA TGTGCCAGCACCTTCGTCGCTGGAAACACCATATATTTT. Amino acids: CASTFVAGNTIYF.